The TCR beta chain under discussion was sequenced for a study of shared clonotypes between healthy human individuals. Everyone who donated was a Caucasian adult who lived in Nashville, Tennessee. On this clone itself: The antigen remains unidentified. Other DNA sequences from this sample encode an identical CDR3 as well.

Findings and limits, study-wide: Sampling covered nothing but blood. Tissue TCR repertoires likely differ from those found in blood.

The CDR3 is 15 residues long. Germline V lookup: CDR1 SGHRS, CDR2 YFSETQ. Trimming left V 4 bases short and J 0 bases short, with 11 bases between. Sorted-subset replicate PCRs used roughly 220 ng DNA, some 30,000 T cell genomes. Profiled with immunoSEQ multiplex PCR; TCRdb holds only in-frame clones, not every one. The sample has some 500,000 clones; almost 97% are singletons. The TCR sequence derives from a young woman in good health. This sequence joins TRBV5-1 and TRBJ1-5; tentative D call: TRBD1 (6 bases). Sequencing was performed on naive CD4+ T cells sorted from blood. Subset of the sample: CD45RA+ positively selected. As DNA, the CDR3 is TGCGCCAGCAGCCTGAGGGGGGATAGCAATCAGCCCCAGCATTTT. Translated, it gives CASSLRGDSNQPQHF.